The T cell receptor beta chain described here comes from a study of blood T cells in healthy people across ages (dated by TCRdb to about 2015). Some background on the complete study: In model experiments, roughly one uniquely barcoded TCR beta cDNA molecule per two T cells was captured by template switching. Age-related changes in TCR beta repertoire diversity were measured in the study by deep sequencing normalized with unique cDNA molecular identifiers. Two additional independent replicas of 1 million unique cDNA reads from the same blood draw were analyzed for two donors (one aged 18 to 29 and one aged 80 or older). To avoid experimental bias, donors of different ages were randomly spread across the sequencing lanes. The donors were split into four age groups: young (average around 15 years), middle-aged (39), aged (62) and long-lived (approximately 80).

Summary of the overall study and its limitations: A strong correlation was found between observed TCR beta diversity and the percentage of naive T cells measured by flow cytometry. Estimates of total diversity based on one million sequenced T cells were regarded as lower bounds and as underestimates. The long-lived group showed more naive CD4+ T cells, fewer expanded clones and increased TCR diversity than the aged group, suggesting age selection. Observed TCR beta diversity per million T cells fell roughly linearly with age, and a significant reduction was already apparent by age about 36. Donor CMV infection status was unknown, potentially confounding age-related changes in expanded clonotypes. Bulk unsorted PBMC profiling prevented conclusive comparison of naive and antigen-experienced compartments.

Germline trimming amounts to 7 bases on V and 2 bases on J, with 9 as the count of junction bases outside the gene matches. Inclusive of the bounding cysteine and phenylalanine, the CDR3 is 16 residues long. The DNA shown is the 48-base CDR3, in frame from base 1. CDR1 SQVTM and CDR2 ANQGSEA were looked up in the germline V gene. Systemically healthy Caucasian individuals from Russia, 35 to 50 in total and aged roughly 6 to 100 years, were included as donors. Each donor gave 9.5 to 10 milliliters of peripheral blood, drawn into EDTA-treated Vacutainer tubes. Ficoll-Paque density-gradient centrifugation was used to isolate PBMCs, with at least 6 million per sample. Total RNA was extracted from PBMCs with Trizol reagent, with at least 6 micrograms obtained per sample. For every donor, flow cytometry on a PBMC aliquot measured the percentage of naive CD45RAhigh/CD27high T cells. The protocol used for the library was 5' RACE. Reads for this sample came from an Illumina HiSeq 2500. A second PCR of roughly 6 to 12 cycles was run with a J-beta primer mix and a sample-barcoded 5' primer. A template-switch 5' adaptor carrying 12 random nucleotides introduced a unique molecular identifier onto each TCR beta cDNA molecule. Each sample yielded at least 2.5 million CDR3-containing paired-end reads. First-strand cDNA was synthesized from all RNA with the Mint cDNA synthesis kit, primed by a TRBC-specific oligonucleotide. Following uracil-DNA glycosylase treatment, all cDNA underwent a first 18-cycle PCR with the universal primers M1SS and BC2_uni_R. Per the original workflow: Each sample was normalized by randomly selecting 1 million high-quality reads, each carrying a distinct molecular identifier. Reads sharing molecular identifiers were discarded rather than binned into consensus sequences. CDR3 identification, clonotype clustering and error correction used MiTCR with a Q25 quality threshold and the strictest error-elimination algorithm. A nonparametric unseen species model with Euler transformation was used to estimate a lower bound on total TCR beta diversity. TCRdb trimmed public reads at Q25 via fastp, called clones via MiXCR and kept in-frame beta chains. Rows are combined by CDR3 protein, so each entry shows the most common genes and DNA. The authors' filters were not applied to this entry. The sample contains about 680,000 distinct CDR3 sequences, about half of them found a single time. The ten biggest clones cover around a third of the sample.

Turning to this clonotype: The clone's antigen remains unknown. No base quality information exists; no much larger clone differs at one position.

Recombination joined TRBV29-1 with TRBJ2-5; TRBD2 matches 14 bases in the middle. This sequence was found in a woman aged 55-69 years in good health. The sequenced sample consisted of blood. The DNA sequence is as follows: TGCAGCGCCGGGACTAGCGGGAGACGGGCTCAAGAGACCCAGTACTTC. It specifies CSAGTSGRRAQETQYF.